Below, one T cell receptor beta chain is given with its context. Its antigen is as yet unknown. Data came from immunoSEQ multiplex PCR; TCRdb stores just in-frame clones and leaves some out. The sample lists some 60,000 clones, around 90% occurring once. This sample is drawn from a study of OX40 agonist ivuxolimab in advanced cancers. Looking at the study overall: Patients were dosed with the agonistic anti-OX40 (CD134) antibody ivuxolimab.

V trimming: 5 bases; J trimming: 11 bases; junction bases outside the gene matches: 8. This CDR3 is built from 13 residues. Germline CDR1 MNHEY, CDR2 SVGAGI. The study, taken as a whole, reports: Dose levels from 0.1 to 3.0 mg/kg saw CD4+ and CD8+ blood T cells expand clonally by week 6.

V usage is TRBV6-5 and J usage is TRBJ2-7, with 11 nucleotides matching TRBD2. This receptor was obtained from an adult with an advanced solid tumor such as melanoma, head and neck, liver or kidney cancer. Sequenced material: CD4+ or CD8+ T cells sorted from blood, taken in a trial of the OX40 agonist ivuxolimab. The DNA of the CDR3 is TGTGCCAGCAGTACCGGGACTAGCGGTCCGGAGTACTTC. Residues: CASSTGTSGPEYF.